This T cell receptor (beta chain) originates from a study of beta chain features in type 1 diabetes. Study as a whole: Age and gender were similar between patients and healthy donors, as were cell yields.

Study findings and constraints: In every one of the four CD4+ subsets, TCRB CDR3s were moderately but significantly shorter in Type 1 diabetes patients. Fewer junction insertions and more nucleotide deletions appeared in type 1 diabetes patients.

The CDR3 runs to 13 residues. CDR1 KGHSH and CDR2 LQKENI come from the germline V gene. The germline V and J ends were trimmed by 6 bases and 1 base, with 9 bases remaining between them. This clone has just a few counts. Its antigen is not identified. The whole isolated RNA underwent reverse transcription, so sequencing captured expressed TCRB transcripts. Measured with immunoSEQ multiplex PCR; TCRdb has only the in-frame clones, and not every one. The table shows a few hundred thousand clones, with 20% occurring only once. Sequencing was performed on naive CD4+ T cells from blood. The receptor was derived from a middle-aged woman with type 1 diabetes. The V gene is TRBV18, the J gene TRBJ1-1; no reliable D call. CDR3 residues: CASSSQENTEAFF. The CDR3 region has the DNA TGTGCCAGCTCTTCCCAGGAGAACACTGAAGCTTTCTTT. Using reference TRBV18 and TRBJ1-1 for the parts outside the CDR3, the full variable domain is NAGVMQNPRHLVRRRGQEARLRCSPMKGHSHVYWYRQLPEEGLKFMVYLQKENIIDESGMPKERFSAEFPKEGPSILRIQQVVRGDSAAYFCASSSQENTEAFFGQGTRLTVV.